These 24 T cell receptor beta chains share one sample of origin, sequenced in a study of PD-L1 blockade in urothelial cancer. As for time point: peripheral blood 6 weeks after treatment start. Profiling relied on immunoSEQ multiplex PCR, and the TCRdb table lists in-frame clones only, not all of them. Found here are around 53,000 clones, approximately 85% of them singletons; the top ten hold 1.9%. Sequencing used PBMCs, obtained around atezolizumab (anti-PD-L1) treatment. Source of these receptors: a man between 50 and 59 years old with urothelial cancer.

The CDR3 is CASSSGQANQPQHF. The DNA for the CDR3 is TGTGCCAGCAGCTCAGGACAGGCCAATCAGCCCCAGCATTTT. The chain uses TRBV11-2 and TRBJ1-5; 7 bases match TRBD1. This CDR3 region has 14 residues. The germline V gene has CDR1 SGHAT and CDR2 FQNNGV. J gave up 3 bases and V 4 bases, and 3 bases lay outside the gene matches.

The chain uses TRBV30 and TRBJ1-4, with 12 bases lining up with TRBD1. V gave up 3 bases and J gave up 7 bases; unmatched junction bases: 3. Germline lookup yields CDR1 GTSNPN and CDR2 SVGIG (reference sequence). This CDR3 spans 14 amino acids. The CDR3 nucleotides read TGTGCCTGGAGGGGACAGGGGGCTACTGAAAAACTGTTTTTT. Protein product: CAWRGQGATEKLFF.

J is TRBJ2-7 and V is TRBV29-1; maybe TRBD2 (5 bases). This CDR3 is built from 14 residues. The germline V gene has CDR1 SQVTM and CDR2 ANQGSEA. With 4 bases removed from V and 3 bases from J, the gap between germline ends came to 16 bases. Written as DNA, the CDR3 is TGCAGCGTTGCCCCCGGACTCTCCGGCTACGAGCAGTACTTC. Its protein product is CSVAPGLSGYEQYF.

This chain links TRBV6-4 with TRBJ1-6; TRBD1 aligns across 8 bases. CDR3 length: 15 residues. J gave up 3 bases and V 5 bases, and 3 bases lay outside the gene matches. CDR1 MRHNA and CDR2 SNTAGT come from the germline V gene. The CDR3 spells CASSTGTGYNSPLHF. The CDR3 region has the DNA TGTGCCAGCAGTACTGGGACAGGCTATAATTCACCCCTCCACTTT.

CDR3 bases: TGTGCCAGCAGCCAGGGACAGGGAGGCACTGAAGCTTTCTTT. Protein: CASSQGQGGTEAFF. The chain joins TRBV4-2 to TRBJ1-1, with 9 bases lining up with TRBD1. The CDR3 has 14 residues. Per the germline V gene, CDR1 is LGHNA and CDR2 is YNFKEQ. Trimming at V came to 3 bases and at J to 4 bases, leaving 3 bases not matched to a gene.

The chain employs TRBV5-1 and TRBJ1-6; D remains unclear. V was pared by 0 bases and J by 10 bases, with 8 bases between. The V gene's germline CDR1 is SGHRS and CDR2 YFSETQ. The CDR3 runs to 13 residues. The CDR3 loop reads CASSLDQTSPLHF. In DNA, the CDR3 is TGCGCCAGCAGCTTGGACCAGACATCACCCCTCCACTTT.

The chain couples TRBV7-2 to TRBJ1-5; D uncertain. In germline, CDR1 is SGHTA, CDR2 FQGNSA. The CDR3 is 15 amino acids. The V end lost 3 bases, the J end lost 0 bases, and 9 bases lay between the germline ends. DNA of the CDR3: TGTGCCAGCAGCTTCCAGGACTATAGCAATCAGCCCCAGCATTTT. Protein: CASSFQDYSNQPQHF. The full variable domain, with the rest looked up from reference TRBV7-2 and TRBJ1-5, is GAGVSQSPSNKVTEKGKDVELRCDPISGHTALYWYRQSLGQGLEFLIYFQGNSAPDKSGLPSDRFSAERTGGSVSTLTIQRTQQEDSAVYLCASSFQDYSNQPQHFGDGTRLSIL.

This clone showed up just a few times. The chain recombines TRBV7-3 with TRBJ2-2, with 10 positions matching TRBD2. Unmatched junction bases numbered 6, after V lost 5 bases and J lost 3 bases. The CDR3 spans 16 residues. Germline-derived CDR1 and CDR2 are SGHTA and FQGTGA. CDR3 coding DNA: TGTGCCAGCAGCCCGATAGCGGGGGGATACACCGGGGAGCTGTTTTTT. It specifies CASSPIAGGYTGELFF.

This clone appeared once. J is TRBJ2-3 and V is TRBV5-4; 11 bases align to TRBD2. The CDR3 consists of 16 residues. The germline V gene encodes CDR1 SGHNT and CDR2 YYREEE (reference sequence). V was pared by 0 bases and J by 1 base, with 1 base of the junction left unmatched. CDR3 region: CASSLGLAGRTDTQYF. The CDR3 coding sequence is TGTGCCAGCAGCTTGGGACTAGCGGGGCGCACAGATACGCAGTATTTT.

The chain has TRBV5-6 and TRBJ1-4; 8 nucleotides line up with TRBD1. CDR1 is SGHDT, CDR2 YYEEEE, per germline. J was trimmed by 2 bases and V by 3 bases; bases with no gene match: 12. The CDR3 has 18 residues. The CDR3 nucleotides read TGTGCCAGCAGCTCAAGTGACAGGGGTAGGGTTACTAATGAAAAACTGTTTTTT. Its protein is CASSSSDRGRVTNEKLFF. The full variable domain, its missing parts supplied by reference TRBV5-6 and TRBJ1-4, is DAGVTQSPTHLIKTRGQQVTLRCSPKSGHDTVSWYQQALGQGPQFIFQYYEEEERQRGNFPDRFSGHQFPNYSSELNVNALLLGDSALYLCASSSSDRGRVTNEKLFFGSGTQLSVL.

The chain recombines TRBV6-5 with TRBJ2-7; a weak D match, TRBD2 (5 bases). CDR3 length: 14 amino acids. Germline V gives CDR1 MNHEY, CDR2 SVGAGI. V was shortened by 5 bases and J by 0 bases, with 11 bases between the two germline ends. CDR3: CASSALGSSYEQYF. The CDR3 coding sequence is TGTGCCAGCAGTGCCCTGGGGAGCTCCTACGAGCAGTACTTC.

The chain carries TRBV30 and TRBJ1-5, with 8 bases lining up with TRBD1. The CDR3 length is 17 residues. CDR1 is GTSNPN and CDR2 is SVGIG in the germline V gene (reference sequence). J gave up 3 bases and V 2 bases, and 12 bases lay outside the gene matches. CDR3 DNA sequence: TGTGCCTGGAGTCCTACGACAGGGGTGGTAGCCAATCAGCCCCAGCATTTT. Its translation: CAWSPTTGVVANQPQHF.

The chain couples TRBV5-1 to TRBJ1-2, with D uncertain. Trimming shortened V by 1 base and J by 6 bases, and 10 bases separated the two germline ends. Germline CDR1 SGHRS, CDR2 YFSETQ. CDR3 size: 13 residues. This CDR3 reads CASSLNTRHGYTF. Here the CDR3 DNA reads TGCGCCAGCAGCTTGAACACGCGGCATGGCTACACCTTC.

The J gene is TRBJ2-7, the V gene TRBV7-9; 11 bases line up with TRBD2. Germline CDR1 SEHNR, CDR2 FQNEAQ (reference sequence). The CDR3 extends over 17 amino acids. J gave up 3 bases and V 5 bases, and 12 bases lay outside the gene matches. The CDR3 nucleotides read TGTGCCAGCAGCCCGGGGCTAGCGGGAGGATCCAGCTACGAGCAGTACTTC. Translated, it gives CASSPGLAGGSSYEQYF.

CDR3 coding DNA: TGTGCCAGCAGTGCGAACCCGGGGGGCACTGGGGCCAACGTCCTGACTTTC. The encoded protein is CASSANPGGTGANVLTF. V is TRBV25-1 and J is TRBJ2-6; maybe TRBD2 (7 bases). The CDR3 sequence is 17 residues long. V lost 4 bases to trimming and J lost 2 bases, with 15 bases between them. Looked up from germline, CDR1 is MGHDK and CDR2 is SYGVNS. The whole variable domain, filled in from reference TRBV25-1 and TRBJ2-6, reads EADIYQTPRYLVIGTGKKITLECSQTMGHDKMYWYQQDPGMELHLIHYSYGVNSTEKGDLSSESTVSRIRTEHFPLTLESARPSHTSQYLCASSANPGGTGANVLTFGAGSRLTVL.

The chain uses TRBV19 and TRBJ1-2; D possibly corresponds to TRBD1 (5 bases). This CDR3 is 12 amino acids long. V lost 10 bases, J lost 5 bases, and 14 bases lay in between. CDR1 LNHDA and CDR2 SQIVND come from the germline V gene (reference sequence). The CDR3 bases are TGTGCCATCTCAGACAGTCCTTATGGCTACACCTTC. It codes for CAISDSPYGYTF.

This chain joins TRBV18 and TRBJ1-6; 8 bases fit TRBD1. This CDR3 region has 15 residues. Losses at the gene ends were 3 bases for V and 9 bases for J; bases not matched to a gene: 7. From germline, CDR1 is KGHSH and CDR2 LQKENI. CDR3 coding DNA: TGTGCCAGCTCACCGGGACAGGTAGCCCTTTCACCCCTCCACTTT. This sequence encodes CASSPGQVALSPLHF.

V is TRBV18 and J is TRBJ2-7; D uncertain. Between the trimmed V and J ends, which lost 6 bases and 7 bases, there was a span of 10 bases. Germline CDR1 reads KGHSH; CDR2 reads LQKENI. This CDR3 is 11 amino acids long. DNA of the CDR3: TGTGCCAGCTCGCCGGGTAGGGAGCAGTACTTC. It codes for CASSPGREQYF.

This clone was seen a single time. The J gene is TRBJ2-2, the V gene TRBV7-3, with D possibly matching TRBD1 (6 bases). The CDR3 contains 13 residues. The V end lost 5 bases, the J end lost 5 bases, and 9 bases lay between the germline ends. Germline-derived CDR1 and CDR2 are SGHTA and FQGTGA. CDR3 nucleotides: TGTGCCAGCAGCATCGACAGGACCGGGGAGCTGTTTTTT. The encoded protein is CASSIDRTGELFF.

The chain has TRBV7-2 and TRBJ2-7; 10 bases agree with TRBD2. The V gene end was trimmed by 5 bases and the J gene end by 7 bases; junction bases not matched to a gene: 20. CDR3 length: 18 residues. CDR1 is SGHTA, CDR2 FQGNSA, per germline. This CDR3 reads CASSPPIRKALAGEEQYF. CDR3 nucleotide sequence: TGTGCCAGCAGCCCCCCGATCAGAAAAGCTCTAGCGGGAGAAGAGCAGTACTTC.

CDR3 DNA sequence: TGTGCCAGCCGACAGCGGGGCCTCAGCACAGATACGCAGTATTTT. It encodes CASRQRGLSTDTQYF. The chain combines TRBV6-4 with TRBJ2-3; 7 bases line up with TRBD2. Trimming at V came to 8 bases and at J to 0 bases, leaving 8 bases not matched to a gene. The CDR3 covers 15 residues. Germline V gene sequence: CDR1 MRHNA, CDR2 SNTAGT.

The gene calls are TRBV10-3 and TRBJ2-1; no clear D. V was cut by 4 bases and J by 8 bases, with 9 bases left in between. The germline V gene encodes CDR1 ENHRY and CDR2 SYGVKD. CDR3 length: 12 residues. For the CDR3, the DNA is TGTGCCATCAGTGTTAGCAGCGATGAGCAGTTCTTC. It codes for CAISVSSDEQFF.

The chain carries TRBV18 and TRBJ2-7, with D perhaps matching TRBD1 (5 bases). V lost 1 base to trimming and J lost 5 bases, with 15 bases between them. Per germline, CDR1 KGHSH and CDR2 LQKENI. This CDR3 region has 15 residues. CDR3 in DNA: TGTGCCAGCTCACCACTGGCAGGGCCAGAACACGAGCAGTACTTC. It is translated as CASSPLAGPEHEQYF.

The CDR3 DNA follows: TGTGCCAGCAGCTTACGGGGAGCTAATGAAAAACTGTTTTTT. This gives the protein CASSLRGANEKLFF. This chain uses TRBV7-9 with TRBJ1-4; D uncertain. The germline gives CDR1 SEHNR, CDR2 FQNEAQ (reference sequence). Trimming shortened V by 2 bases and J by 3 bases, and 7 bases separated the two germline ends. This CDR3 is 14 amino acids long.